The rows below give T cell receptor beta chains drawn from one sample of a study of blood T cell repertoires in COVID-19. Sequencing was performed with immunoSEQ multiplex PCR; in TCRdb, only in-frame clones are kept and a portion is missing. The table records about 320,000 clones, approximately 86% of them present only once. The sequenced sample was PBMCs or T cells enriched from blood (not recorded which). The source is a woman aged 18-29 years who had recovered from COVID-19. The conserved cysteine and the conserved F or W are not part of the CDR3 here.

AWSGGQISNQPQH,TRBV30,TRBJ1-5
ASSPGSVNTEAF,TRBV5-1,TRBJ1-1
ASSLGDTRSRGYT,TRBV7-2,TRBJ1-2
ASSARGAPDGYT,TRBV19,TRBJ1-2
ASSADRVGYT,TRBV28,TRBJ1-2
ASRVGQGLGNQPQH,TRBV2,TRBJ1-5
SVVALANEQF,TRBV29-1,TRBJ2-1
ASSATGGEGSYNEQF,TRBV7-3,TRBJ2-1
ASSPLAGEAF,TRBV7-9,TRBJ1-1
ASSQPTGFPYEQY,TRBV4-1,TRBJ2-7
ASSLDLGLVYEQY,TRBV5-5,TRBJ2-7
ASSPYSGQGNEQY,TRBV27,TRBJ2-7
ASSKVLDYPFTDTQY,TRBV5-1,TRBJ2-3
ASSIGVGADSRAF,TRBV19,TRBJ1-1
ASTPGDRDQPQH,TRBV28,TRBJ1-5
ASSVSMSYGYT,TRBV2,TRBJ1-2
ASSQRHPGQRLRINQPQH,TRBV2,TRBJ1-5
ASSYGTSGSRYEQY,TRBV11-1,TRBJ2-7
ASSFGLAGQETQY,TRBV5-6,TRBJ2-5
ASSFLAGAEAF,TRBV12-3/TRBV12-4,TRBJ1-1
ASSLVVGREGSWYEQY,TRBV7-8,TRBJ2-7
ASSLFLGTGRFYNEQF,TRBV5-1,TRBJ2-1
ASSQDRGLMDEQF,TRBV3-1/TRBV3-2,TRBJ2-1